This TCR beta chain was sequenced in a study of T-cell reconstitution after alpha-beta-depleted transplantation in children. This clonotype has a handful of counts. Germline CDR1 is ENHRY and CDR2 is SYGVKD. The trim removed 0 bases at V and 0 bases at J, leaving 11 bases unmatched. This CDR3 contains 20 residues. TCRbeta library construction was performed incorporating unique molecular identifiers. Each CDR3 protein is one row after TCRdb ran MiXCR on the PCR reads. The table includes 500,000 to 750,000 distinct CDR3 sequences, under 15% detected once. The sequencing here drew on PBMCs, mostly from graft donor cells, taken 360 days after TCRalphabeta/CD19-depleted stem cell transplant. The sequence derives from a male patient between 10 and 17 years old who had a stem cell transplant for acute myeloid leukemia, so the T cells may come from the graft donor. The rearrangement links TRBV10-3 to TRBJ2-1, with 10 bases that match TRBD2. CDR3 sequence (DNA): TGTGCCATCAGTGAGTCGTTATTCGGGCTAGCGGGGGCCTCCTACAATGAGCAGTTCTTC. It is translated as CAISESLFGLAGASYNEQFF.